The 32 T cell receptor beta chains given below trace back to one sample, sequenced in a study of vaccination and CD4 T cells after COVID-19. These receptors lack a known antigen. The treatment: roughly 10-day PBMC culture with coronavirus spike peptide pools or control peptides (ViraFEST assay). One should note that the unexposed donor's CD4+ T cells were collected before the COVID-19 pandemic (2011-2018). Researchers used the Oncomine TCR Beta short-read assay to sequence DNA from cultured CD4+ T cells. TCRdb fed the PCR reads into MiXCR, producing one record per CDR3 protein. The data contain 9,000 to 10,000 distinct CDR3 sequences, around 40% of them singletons. Source material: CD4+ T cells from blood, cultured in vitro. These receptor sequences come from a human donor in good health.

This clonotype appeared a single time. The rearrangement joins TRBV29-1 to TRBJ2-2; D possibly corresponds to TRBD2 (6 bases). The CDR3 has 11 amino acids. Germline V gene data show CDR1 as SQVTM and CDR2 as ANQGSEA. DNA of the CDR3: TGCGGATACGGGGGCACCGGGGAGCTGTTTTTT. Encoded protein: CGYGGTGELFF.

The genes are TRBV7-2 and TRBJ1-3; D unclear. Between the trimmed V and J ends, which lost 3 bases and 4 bases, there was a span of 7 bases. This CDR3 is 13 amino acids long. Germline-derived CDR1 and CDR2 are SGHTA and FQGNSA. CDR3 residues: CASSLGRGNTIYF. The CDR3 bases are TGTGCCAGCAGCTTGGGTCGAGGAAACACCATATATTTT. The whole variable domain, remainder taken from reference TRBV7-2 and TRBJ1-3, is GAGVSQSPSNKVTEKGKDVELRCDPISGHTALYWYRQSLGQGLEFLIYFQGNSAPDKSGLPSDRFSAERTGGSVSTLTIQRTQQEDSAVYLCASSLGRGNTIYFGEGSWLTVV.

J is TRBJ2-7 and V is TRBV5-1, with unresolved D. V lost 0 bases and J lost 0, with 7 bases in between. Germline V lookup: CDR1 SGHRS, CDR2 YFSETQ. The CDR3 loop spans 14 amino acids. CDR3 sequence (DNA): TGCGCCAGCAGCTTGGCGCAATACTCCTACGAGCAGTACTTC. This translates into CASSLAQYSYEQYF.

This clonotype has a handful of counts. This chain connects TRBV6-1 to TRBJ1-5; 7 bases fit TRBD1. V dropped 6 bases and J dropped 1; count of bases not matched to a gene: 6. Germline CDR1 reads MNHNS; CDR2 reads SASEGT. The CDR3 covers 15 residues. The CDR3 is CASSRDRASNQPQHF. CDR3 DNA sequence: TGTGCCAGCAGCCGCGACAGGGCCAGCAATCAGCCCCAGCATTTT.

The chain carries TRBV19 and TRBJ1-5; TRBD1 aligns across 7 bases. The germline V gene encodes CDR1 LNHDA and CDR2 SQIVND (reference sequence). The length of the CDR3 is 20 residues. V trimming: 4 bases; J trimming: 0 bases; junction bases outside the gene matches: 18. The CDR3 region is CASSNPKGAASRYSNQPQHF. In DNA form, the CDR3 reads TGTGCCAGTAGTAACCCGAAGGGGGCAGCCTCCAGGTATAGCAATCAGCCCCAGCATTTT.

This clonotype was counted only a few times. The chain is built from TRBV19 and TRBJ1-5; TRBD1 matches 8 bases. V dropped 4 bases and J dropped 0; count of bases not matched to a gene: 8. CDR3 length equals 17 residues. CDR1 and CDR2 from the germline V gene are LNHDA and SQIVND (reference sequence). In nucleotides, the CDR3 is TGTGCCAGTAGTACCCTCTGGACAGGGTATAGCAATCAGCCCCAGCATTTT. Protein product: CASSTLWTGYSNQPQHF. The complete variable domain, with remaining parts taken from reference TRBV19 and TRBJ1-5, reads DGGITQSPKYLFRKEGQNVTLSCEQNLNHDAMYWYRQDPGQGLRLIYYSQIVNDFQKGDIAEGYSVSREKKESFPLTVTSAQKNPTAFYLCASSTLWTGYSNQPQHFGDGTRLSIL.

Turning to this clonotype: A read error may produce the germline difference seen at one junction end. The J gene is TRBJ2-7, the V gene TRBV5-8; 7 bases are shared with TRBD2. This CDR3 comprises 11 residues. The V gene's germline CDR1 is SGHTS and CDR2 YDEGEE. Here the CDR3 DNA reads TGTGCCAGCAGGACCCAAGGAGGGAGGGCCTTC. As protein: CASRTQGGRAF.

This clonotype was detected only a few times. The chain recombines TRBV20-1 with TRBJ2-3, with TRBD2 matching over 8 bases. Germline V lookup: CDR1 DFQATT, CDR2 SNEGSKA (reference sequence). The CDR3 is made up of 15 amino acids. Unmatched junction bases numbered 12, after V lost 5 bases and J lost 5 bases. CDR3 sequence reads: CSASTTSELLDTQYF. The CDR3, as DNA: TGCAGTGCTTCTACGACTAGCGAATTGCTAGATACGCAGTATTTT.

This clonotype was counted only a few times. This chain links TRBV10-1 with TRBJ1-5; no reliable D call. Germline CDR1 WNHNN, CDR2 SYGVQD (reference sequence). V lost 6 bases and J lost 6, with 18 bases in between. This CDR3 spans 15 amino acids. The CDR3 sequence is CASSPVRLSGQPQHF. The CDR3 bases are TGCGCCAGCAGCCCCGTCAGGTTATCGGGTCAGCCCCAGCATTTT.

This rearrangement joins TRBV5-8 to TRBJ1-2; D is uncertain. V was shortened by 4 bases and J by 4 bases, with 17 bases between the two germline ends. This CDR3 spans 15 amino acids. The germline V gene has CDR1 SGHTS and CDR2 YDEGEE. The CDR3, as DNA: TGTGCCAGCAGCCCACCCAACCGACGGAGCTATGGCTACACCTTC. It yields the protein CASSPPNRRSYGYTF.

The V and J genes are TRBV12-3 or TRBV12-4 and TRBJ2-5, with 8 positions matching TRBD1. Trimming at V came to 5 bases and at J to 5 bases, leaving 7 bases not matched to a gene. CDR3 length: 14 residues. The CDR3 DNA sequence: TGTGCCAGCAGTGACGACAGGGGAGGTGAGACCCAGTACTTC. Amino acid sequence: CASSDDRGGETQYF.

The chain joins TRBV19 to TRBJ2-3; D perhaps matches TRBD1 (6 bases). The CDR3 contains 14 residues. The V and J ends lost 8 bases and 0 bases respectively, with 12 bases between them. Germline assignment: CDR1 LNHDA and CDR2 SQIVND (reference sequence). CDR3 DNA sequence: TGTGCCAGTGCCGGGACACAGAGCACAGATACGCAGTATTTT. Translating gives CASAGTQSTDTQYF.

This chain joins TRBV6-1 and TRBJ1-3; D unclear. V was pared by 5 bases and J by 4 bases, with 6 bases between. The germline CDR1 and CDR2 sequences are MNHNS and SASEGT. The CDR3 has 12 residues. For the CDR3, the DNA is TGTGCCAGCAGTCCGGGGGGAAACACCATATATTTT. It yields the protein CASSPGGNTIYF.

The V call is TRBV30, the J call TRBJ2-7; 11 nucleotides agree with TRBD2. Germline trimming cut 1 base from V and 0 bases from J; bases unmatched to any gene: 2. CDR1 and CDR2 (germline): GTSNPN, SVGIG (reference sequence). This CDR3 spans 15 amino acids. The CDR3 here is CAWSGTSGSSYEQYF. CDR3 nucleotide sequence: TGTGCCTGGAGTGGAACTAGCGGGAGCTCCTACGAGCAGTACTTC.

The chain employs TRBV6-1 and TRBJ1-6; weak D call: TRBD1 (6 bases). V shed 8 bases and J shed 8 bases, with 16 bases lying between them. Germline values: CDR1 MNHNS, CDR2 SASEGT. The CDR3 totals 14 residues. The CDR3 loop reads CASDRGGDDSPLHF. CDR3 nucleotide sequence: TGTGCCAGCGATAGAGGGGGGGATGATTCACCCCTCCACTTT.

This clonotype showed up just a few times. The chain recombines TRBV27 with TRBJ1-1, with D possibly TRBD1 on 6 matching bases. CDR3 size: 16 residues. The V gene's germline CDR1 is MNHEY and CDR2 SMNVEV (reference sequence). The V end was cut by 1 base, the J end by 1 base, with 13 bases between. CDR3 coding DNA: TGTGCCAGCAGTTTATTTAAGACAGGACAGAACACTGAAGCTTTCTTT. The encoded protein is CASSLFKTGQNTEAFF.

The rearrangement links TRBV7-9 to TRBJ2-7; D may be TRBD2 (5 bases). This CDR3 has 12 amino acids. Germline-derived CDR1 and CDR2 are SEHNR and FQNEAQ (reference sequence). V dropped 5 bases and J dropped 7 bases, with 12 bases sitting between them. The CDR3, as DNA: TGTGCCAGCAGCATCTCGCGAGGGGAGCAGTACTTC. Its translation: CASSISRGEQYF.

The chain links TRBV11-2 to TRBJ2-7; 10 bases line up with TRBD2. Germline V gene sequence: CDR1 SGHAT, CDR2 FQNNGV. Losses at the gene ends were 3 bases for V and 2 bases for J; bases not matched to a gene: 7. The CDR3 runs 16 residues. CDR3 in amino acids: CASSFIPTSGAYEQYF. In nucleotides, the CDR3 is TGTGCCAGCAGCTTTATCCCCACTAGCGGGGCCTACGAGCAGTACTTC.

V is TRBV24-1 and J is TRBJ1-1; 8 bases are shared with TRBD1. V lost 10 bases, J lost 2 bases, and 5 bases stayed unmatched. The CDR3 runs to 13 residues. The germline CDR1 and CDR2 sequences are KGHDR and SFDVKD. The chain's CDR3 is CATTDRGNTEAFF. In DNA, the CDR3 is TGTGCCACTACTGACAGGGGAAACACTGAAGCTTTCTTT.

The rearrangement uses TRBV6-1 and TRBJ2-2, with a weak D call TRBD2 (5 bases). Trimming removed 6 bases from V and 4 bases from J, with 24 bases in between. Germline CDR1 reads MNHNS; CDR2 reads SASEGT. This CDR3 comprises 18 residues. The CDR3 reads CASRSGLGPVLGTGELFF. As DNA, the CDR3 is TGTGCCAGCAGATCCGGACTGGGCCCCGTTTTAGGCACCGGGGAGCTGTTTTTT.

The rearrangement links TRBV20-1 to TRBJ2-7, with D perhaps TRBD1 or TRBD2 (5 bases each). Trimming left V 2 bases short and J 6 bases short, with 17 bases between. The CDR3 is made up of 14 amino acids. Per the germline V gene, CDR1 is DFQATT and CDR2 is SNEGSKA (reference sequence). CDR3: CSARSPAAGTEQYF. In nucleotides, the CDR3 is TGCAGTGCTAGATCTCCGGCCGCTGGGACCGAGCAGTACTTC.

V gene TRBV19 combines with J gene TRBJ2-5; 11 bases align to TRBD2. Trimming removed 6 bases from V and 3 bases from J; junction bases left unmatched: 6. The CDR3 runs 15 residues. CDR1 and CDR2 from the germline V gene are LNHDA and SQIVND (reference sequence). The DNA for the CDR3 is TGTGCCAGTAGACCGAAACTAGCGGGGGAAGAGACCCAGTACTTC. It codes for CASRPKLAGEETQYF.

Concerning this clonotype itself: One junction end disagrees with the germline gene, perhaps due to a read error. The V gene is TRBV6-1, the J gene TRBJ1-2; 7 bases are shared with TRBD1. Germline assignment: CDR1 MNHNS and CDR2 SASEGT. There are 16 residues in the CDR3. Written as DNA, the CDR3 is TGTGCCAGCAGTGAAAGGAGGACCGGGACAGACTATGGCTGCACCTTC. Its translation: CASSERRTGTDYGCTF.

This clonotype was seen more than once but under ten times. The rearrangement links TRBV28 to TRBJ2-7; the match to TRBD1 covers 10 bases. The CDR3 length is 15 residues. Germline CDR1 MDHEN, CDR2 SYDVKM. V shed 6 bases, J shed 3 bases, and the junction held 8 bases outside the gene matches. This CDR3 is CASRRTGGPNYEQYF. CDR3 nucleotides: TGTGCCAGCAGACGGACAGGGGGGCCTAACTACGAGCAGTACTTC.

The genes are TRBV28 and TRBJ1-5, with a possible D match to TRBD1 (6 bases). This CDR3 contains 17 residues. V was pared by 3 bases and J by 6 bases, with 21 bases between. From germline, CDR1 is MDHEN and CDR2 SYDVKM. CDR3 amino acids: CASSLPPSTGWGQPQHF. The CDR3 DNA sequence: TGTGCCAGCAGTTTGCCGCCATCAACAGGGTGGGGTCAGCCCCAGCATTTT.

This clonotype was detected once. The rearrangement joins TRBV7-2 to TRBJ2-7; 10 bases are shared with TRBD2. Losses at the gene ends were 4 bases for V and 2 bases for J; bases not matched to a gene: 8. CDR3 length: 16 amino acids. Per the germline V gene, CDR1 is SGHTA and CDR2 is FQGNSA. CDR3 sequence: CASSYRTSGLTYEQYF. The CDR3 nucleotides read TGTGCCAGCAGCTACCGGACTAGCGGACTGACCTACGAGCAGTACTTC. Full variable domain (remainder filled in from reference TRBV7-2 and TRBJ2-7): GAGVSQSPSNKVTEKGKDVELRCDPISGHTALYWYRQSLGQGLEFLIYFQGNSAPDKSGLPSDRFSAERTGGSVSTLTIQRTQQEDSAVYLCASSYRTSGLTYEQYFGPGTRLTVT.

The rearrangement joins TRBV6-1 to TRBJ2-3; 9 positions match TRBD2. V lost 8 bases and J lost 2; bases outside the gene matches: 17. In germline, CDR1 is MNHNS, CDR2 SASEGT. The length of the CDR3 is 18 residues. The CDR3 protein is CASRARGVAGVFTDTQYF. The CDR3 DNA is TGTGCCAGCCGCGCCCGGGGGGTAGCGGGGGTATTCACAGATACGCAGTATTTT.

A few counts support this clonotype. This rearrangement joins TRBV20-1 to TRBJ1-2, with D tentatively TRBD1 (6 bases). The CDR3 is 17 amino acids. V was cut by 8 bases and J by 1 base, with 26 bases left in between. CDR1 and CDR2 from the germline V gene are DFQATT and SNEGSKA (reference sequence). CDR3 protein: CSFWGKGTNDFNYGYTF. The CDR3 nucleotides read TGCAGTTTTTGGGGAAAGGGGACAAACGACTTTAACTATGGCTACACCTTC.

The chain combines TRBV7-2 with TRBJ2-2; D is undetermined. The V end was cut by 6 bases, the J end by 1 base, with 12 bases between. CDR1 and CDR2 (germline): SGHTA, FQGNSA. This CDR3 spans 15 amino acids. This chain's CDR3 is CASRRTTQNTGELFF. Here the CDR3 DNA reads TGTGCCAGCAGACGGACGACCCAGAACACCGGGGAGCTGTTTTTT.

V gene TRBV12-3 or TRBV12-4 combines with J gene TRBJ1-1; D call uncertain. V was pared by 0 bases and J by 7 bases, with 6 bases between. The CDR3 runs 12 residues. CDR3 loop: CASSLAGLEAFF. CDR3 bases: TGTGCCAGCAGTTTAGCTGGGCTTGAAGCTTTCTTT.

The chain uses TRBV2 and TRBJ1-3, with D tentatively TRBD1 (5 bases). Trimming stripped 2 bases from V and 2 bases from J, with 7 bases between. This CDR3 has 14 residues. Germline V gives CDR1 SNHLY, CDR2 FYNNEI. The CDR3 DNA follows: TGTGCCAGCAGTGAACCCAGGGCTGGAAACACCATATATTTT. It encodes CASSEPRAGNTIYF.

The chain carries TRBV5-1 and TRBJ2-7, with TRBD1 matching over 7 bases. The V segment lost 4 bases and the J segment 0 bases; nucleotides outside the gene matches: 4. The CDR3 contains 14 residues. In germline, CDR1 is SGHRS, CDR2 YFSETQ. CDR3 sequence (DNA): TGCGCCAGCAGCGCCACAGGGGTCTCCTACGAGCAGTACTTC. Its translation is CASSATGVSYEQYF.